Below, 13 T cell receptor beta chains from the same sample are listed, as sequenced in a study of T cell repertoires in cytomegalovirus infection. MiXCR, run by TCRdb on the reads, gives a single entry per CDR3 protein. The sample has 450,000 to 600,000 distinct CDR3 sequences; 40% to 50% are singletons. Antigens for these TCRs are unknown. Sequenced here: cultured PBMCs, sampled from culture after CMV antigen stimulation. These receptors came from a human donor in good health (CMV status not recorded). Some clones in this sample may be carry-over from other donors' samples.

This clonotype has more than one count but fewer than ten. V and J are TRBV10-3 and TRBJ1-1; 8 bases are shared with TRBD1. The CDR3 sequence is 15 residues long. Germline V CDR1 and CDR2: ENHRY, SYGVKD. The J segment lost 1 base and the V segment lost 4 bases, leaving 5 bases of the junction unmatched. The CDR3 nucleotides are TGTGCCATCAGTGCCCGGACAGGGACGAACACTGAAGCTTTCTTT. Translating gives CAISARTGTNTEAFF.

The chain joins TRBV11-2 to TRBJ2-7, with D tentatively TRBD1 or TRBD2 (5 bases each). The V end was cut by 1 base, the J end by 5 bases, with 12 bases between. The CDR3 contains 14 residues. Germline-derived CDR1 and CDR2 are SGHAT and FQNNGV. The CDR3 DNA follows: TGTGCCAGCAGCTTAGTGTTTTGGGGGAACGAGCAGTACTTC. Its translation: CASSLVFWGNEQYF.

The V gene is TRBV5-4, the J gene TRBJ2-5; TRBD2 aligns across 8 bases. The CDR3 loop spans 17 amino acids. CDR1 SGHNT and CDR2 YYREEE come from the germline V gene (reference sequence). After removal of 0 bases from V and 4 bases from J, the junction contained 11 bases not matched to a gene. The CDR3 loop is CASSLALGTRNGETQYF. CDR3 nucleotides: TGTGCCAGCAGCTTGGCCCTCGGGACTAGAAATGGAGAGACCCAGTACTTC.

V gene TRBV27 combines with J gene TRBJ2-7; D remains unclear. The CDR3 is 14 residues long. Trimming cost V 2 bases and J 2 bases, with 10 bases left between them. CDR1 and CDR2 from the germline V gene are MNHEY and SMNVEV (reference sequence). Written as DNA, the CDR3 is TGTGCCAGCAGTTTAGGACGAACCACCTACGAGCAGTACTTC. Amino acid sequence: CASSLGRTTYEQYF.

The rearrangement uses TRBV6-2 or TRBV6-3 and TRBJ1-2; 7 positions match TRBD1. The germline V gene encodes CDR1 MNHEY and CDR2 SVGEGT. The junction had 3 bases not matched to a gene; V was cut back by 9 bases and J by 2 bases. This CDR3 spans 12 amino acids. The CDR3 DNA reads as TGTGCCAGTACGGGACAGAACTATGGCTACACCTTC. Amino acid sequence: CASTGQNYGYTF.

CDR3 sequence: CASSASGTSGEIRETQYF. CDR3 sequence (DNA): TGTGCCAGCAGCGCATCCGGGACTAGCGGGGAAATTCGGGAGACCCAGTACTTC. V is TRBV9 and J is TRBJ2-5, with 13 bases matching TRBD2. The trim removed 3 bases at V and 5 bases at J, leaving 13 bases unmatched. In germline, CDR1 is SGDLS, CDR2 YYNGEE. The CDR3 length is 18 residues.

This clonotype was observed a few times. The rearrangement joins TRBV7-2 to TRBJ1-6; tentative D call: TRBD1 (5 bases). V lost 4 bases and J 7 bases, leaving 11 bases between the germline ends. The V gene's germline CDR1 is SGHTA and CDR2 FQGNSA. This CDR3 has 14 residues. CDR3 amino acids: CASSSQGYNSPLHF. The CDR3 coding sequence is TGTGCCAGCAGCTCCCAGGGTTACAATTCACCCCTCCACTTT.

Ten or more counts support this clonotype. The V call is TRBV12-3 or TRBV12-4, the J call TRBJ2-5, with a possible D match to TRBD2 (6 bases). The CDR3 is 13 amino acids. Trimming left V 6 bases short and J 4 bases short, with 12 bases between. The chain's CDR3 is CASSLLGGETQYF. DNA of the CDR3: TGTGCCAGCAGCTTATTGGGGGGAGAGACCCAGTACTTC.

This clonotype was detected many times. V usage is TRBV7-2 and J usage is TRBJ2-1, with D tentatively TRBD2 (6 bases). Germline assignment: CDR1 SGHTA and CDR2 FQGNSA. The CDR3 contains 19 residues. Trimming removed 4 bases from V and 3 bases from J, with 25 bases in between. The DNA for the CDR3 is TGTGCCAGCAGCTACCTGGGGGGACTCCTACCAACCGACTACAATGAGCAGTTCTTC. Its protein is CASSYLGGLLPTDYNEQFF.

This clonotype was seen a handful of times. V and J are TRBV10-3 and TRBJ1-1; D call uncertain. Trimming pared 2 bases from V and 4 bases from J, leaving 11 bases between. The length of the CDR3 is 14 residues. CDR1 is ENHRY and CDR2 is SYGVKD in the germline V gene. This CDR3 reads CAISEGPLSTEAFF. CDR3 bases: TGTGCCATCAGTGAGGGACCGCTCTCCACTGAAGCTTTCTTT.

CDR3: CAISESSGGGPSQYF. In DNA form, the CDR3 reads TGTGCCATCAGTGAGTCGAGCGGGGGGGGACCTTCGCAGTACTTC. The rearrangement joins TRBV10-3 to TRBJ2-7; 10 positions match TRBD2. CDR3 length: 15 residues. CDR1 and CDR2 from the germline V gene are ENHRY and SYGVKD. The ends lost 0 bases at V and 9 bases at J; junction bases unmatched: 8.

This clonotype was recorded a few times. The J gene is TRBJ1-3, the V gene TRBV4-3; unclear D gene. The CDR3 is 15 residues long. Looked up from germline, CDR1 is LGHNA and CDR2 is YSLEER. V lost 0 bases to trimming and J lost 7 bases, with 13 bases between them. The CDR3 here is CASSQEDGWENTIYF. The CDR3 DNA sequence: TGCGCCAGCAGCCAAGAGGACGGTTGGGAGAACACCATATATTTT.

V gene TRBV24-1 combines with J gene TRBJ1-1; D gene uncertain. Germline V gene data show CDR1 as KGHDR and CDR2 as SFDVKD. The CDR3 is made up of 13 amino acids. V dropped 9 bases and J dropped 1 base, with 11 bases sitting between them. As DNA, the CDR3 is TGTGCCACCTCGGAACACGGGAACACTGAAGCTTTCTTT. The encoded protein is CATSEHGNTEAFF.